This TCR beta chain is drawn from a study of graft-versus-host responses after intestinal transplantation. The assay was immunoSEQ multiplex PCR, and TCRdb's table has in-frame clones only and misses some. Found here are thousands of clones, roughly 30% of them singletons; the top ten hold 2.5% to 3.5%. About this clone: The germline gene is not matched at one end of the junction; a read error may be the cause.

Study-level points and caveats: The highest levels of circulating GvH clones went along with early declines in HvG clones after transplant.

Co-plating was performed using approximately 200,000 CFSE-labeled responder cells and approximately 200,000 irradiated, violet-dye-labeled stimulator cells. The CDR3 consists of 12 residues. Per the germline V gene, CDR1 is MDHEN and CDR2 is SYDVKM. Sample: alloreactive CD8+ T cells from a mixed lymphocyte reaction culture, taken before transplantation. Documented subset: CFSE-low proliferating T cells sorted from roughly 6-day pre-transplant mixed lymphocyte reaction (GvH or HvG direction). This rearrangement joins TRBV28 to TRBJ2-7; 9 nucleotides line up with TRBD1. This TCR came from a human patient who was an organ donor for intestinal transplantation. Here the CDR3 DNA reads TGTGCCAGCAGTCCTCCGGGGGGACAGGGCCACTTC. Amino acids: CASSPPGGQGHF. Complete variable domain (other parts from reference TRBV28 and TRBJ2-7): DVKVTQSSRYLVKRTGEKVFLECVQDMDHENMFWYRQDPGLGLRLIYFSYDVKMKEKGDIPEGYSVSREKKERFSLILESASTNQTSMYLCASSPPGGQGHFGPGTRLTVT.